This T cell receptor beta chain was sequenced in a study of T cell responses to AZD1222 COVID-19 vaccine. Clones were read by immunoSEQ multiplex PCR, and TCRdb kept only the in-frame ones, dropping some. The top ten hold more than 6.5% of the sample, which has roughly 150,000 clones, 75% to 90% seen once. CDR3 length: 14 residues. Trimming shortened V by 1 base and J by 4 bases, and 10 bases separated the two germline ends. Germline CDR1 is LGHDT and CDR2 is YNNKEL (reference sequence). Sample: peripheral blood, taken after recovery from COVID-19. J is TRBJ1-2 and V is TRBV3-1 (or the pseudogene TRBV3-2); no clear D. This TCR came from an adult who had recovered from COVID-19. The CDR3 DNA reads TGTGCCAGCAGCCAAGTAGGGCAGAGCTATGGCTACACCTTC. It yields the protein CASSQVGQSYGYTF.